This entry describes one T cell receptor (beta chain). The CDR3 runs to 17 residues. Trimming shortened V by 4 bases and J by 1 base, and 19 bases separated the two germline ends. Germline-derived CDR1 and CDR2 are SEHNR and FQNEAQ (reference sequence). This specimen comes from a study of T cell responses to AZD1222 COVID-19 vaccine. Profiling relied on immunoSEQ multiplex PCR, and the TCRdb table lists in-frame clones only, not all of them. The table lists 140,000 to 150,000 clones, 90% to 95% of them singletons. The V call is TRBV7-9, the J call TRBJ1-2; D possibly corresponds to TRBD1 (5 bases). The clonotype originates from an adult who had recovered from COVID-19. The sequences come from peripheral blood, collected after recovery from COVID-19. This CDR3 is CASSSRVGGPHNYGYTF. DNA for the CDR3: TGTGCCAGCAGCTCGCGGGTCGGGGGACCCCATAACTATGGCTACACCTTC.